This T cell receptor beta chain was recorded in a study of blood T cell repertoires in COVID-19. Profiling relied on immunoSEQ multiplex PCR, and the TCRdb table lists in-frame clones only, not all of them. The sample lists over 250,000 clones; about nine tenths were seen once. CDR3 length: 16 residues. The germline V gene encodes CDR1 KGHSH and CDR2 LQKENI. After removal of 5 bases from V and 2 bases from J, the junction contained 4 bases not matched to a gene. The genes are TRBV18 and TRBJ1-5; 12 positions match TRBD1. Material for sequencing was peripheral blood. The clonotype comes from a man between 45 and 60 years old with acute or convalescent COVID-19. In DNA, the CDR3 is TGTGCCAGCTCATCAGGGACAGGGGGCGGCAATCAGCCCCAGCATTTT. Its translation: CASSSGTGGGNQPQHF.